The next 18 T cell receptor beta chains were all read from a single sample in a study of regulatory T cells in long-lasting Graves disease. TCR beta libraries were built with iRepertoire HTBI primers and Arm-PCR of CDR3 regions. MiXCR was run by TCRdb on the multiplex PCR reads, yielding one entry per CDR3 protein. The table records hundreds of thousands of distinct CDR3 sequences, approximately 13% of them present only once. The sample's time point: newly diagnosed GD, antithyroid drugs for less than 3 months. TCR sequences were obtained from RNA taken from PBMCs. This same sample was also taken into another study, of T cells in Graves' hyperthyroidism and ophthalmopathy.

Sample: peripheral blood mononuclear cells (PBMCs), taken at new diagnosis, from a patient treated with antithyroid drugs. These receptors originate from a man aged 30 to 39 with Graves disease.

The table lists this clonotype with many counts. The rearrangement links TRBV7-3 to TRBJ2-1; TRBD2 agrees at 10 bases. The germline CDR1 and CDR2 sequences are SGHTA and FQGTGA. The length of the CDR3 is 14 residues. V dropped 3 bases and J dropped 8; count of bases not matched to a gene: 4. As DNA, the CDR3 is TGTGCCAGCAGCTTGGGGACTAGCGAAGATGAGCAGTTCTTC. Encoded protein: CASSLGTSEDEQFF.

This clonotype appeared a few times. This chain connects TRBV5-1 to TRBJ1-6, with D maybe TRBD1 (5 bases). Deletions cut 1 base from V and 1 base from J, with 12 bases between. Germline V gene lookup returns CDR1 SGHRS and CDR2 YFSETQ. The CDR3 is 17 residues long. CDR3 in DNA: TGCGCCAGCAGCTTGAGGGGCGTGTCGTCCTATAATTCACCCCTCCACTTT. Protein product: CASSLRGVSSYNSPLHF.

There are many counts of this clonotype. The chain links TRBV18 to TRBJ2-7, with TRBD2 matching 9 bases. The V gene's germline CDR1 is KGHSH and CDR2 LQKENI. This CDR3 contains 13 residues. V was clipped by 3 bases and J by 6 bases; unmatched bases: 3. The CDR3 coding sequence is TGTGCCAGCTCACCCGGGACTAGCCGCGAGCAGTACTTC. Translating gives CASSPGTSREQYF.

This clonotype was detected only a few times. The chain joins TRBV5-1 to TRBJ2-1; tentative D call: TRBD1 (7 bases). The J call may be wrong; the DNA end is better matched by TRBJ2-5. There are 16 residues in the CDR3. CDR1 is SGHRS and CDR2 is YFSETQ in the germline V gene. CDR3 residues: CASSLAPGGGQETQYF. In nucleotides, the CDR3 is TGCGCCAGCAGCTTGGCCCCAGGGGGAGGCCAAGAGACCCAGTACTTC.

In this sample, this clonotype turned up many times. The CDR3 DNA reads as TGTGCCAGCAGCCTCGGACTAGCGTTCGGTAATGAGCAGTTCTTC. This gives the protein CASSLGLAFGNEQFF. The chain has TRBV5-5 and TRBJ2-1; 9 nucleotides agree with TRBD2. Germline CDR1 is SGHKS and CDR2 is YYEKEE (reference sequence). The CDR3 totals 15 residues. V was pared by 4 bases and J by 7 bases, with 9 bases of the junction left unmatched.

J is TRBJ2-7 and V is TRBV6-5; the D gene is possibly TRBD1 (6 bases). The V gene's germline CDR1 is MNHEY and CDR2 SVGAGI. This CDR3 is built from 15 residues. Trimming removed 0 bases from V and 2 bases from J, with 11 bases in between. CDR3 region: CASSYSRGGPYEQYF. The CDR3 DNA reads TGTGCCAGCAGTTACTCGAGAGGGGGACCCTACGAGCAGTACTTC.

J is TRBJ1-1 and V is TRBV18; D possibly corresponds to TRBD1 (6 bases). CDR3 size: 16 residues. Trimming removed 4 bases from V and 2 bases from J, with 17 bases in between. CDR1 and CDR2 (germline): KGHSH, LQKENI. CDR3 protein: CASSHTTGTANTEAFF. CDR3 DNA sequence: TGTGCCAGCTCACACACGACAGGCACCGCAAACACTGAAGCTTTCTTT.

This clonotype was observed many times. The rearrangement uses TRBV10-3 and TRBJ2-2, with a weak D call TRBD2 (6 bases). Trimming took 6 bases from V and 3 from J, leaving 11 bases between them. Per the germline V gene, CDR1 is ENHRY and CDR2 is SYGVKD. The CDR3 length is 14 residues. The CDR3 here is CAISTGGDTGELFF. CDR3 sequence (DNA): TGTGCCATCAGCACAGGCGGGGACACCGGGGAGCTGTTTTTT.

This clonotype appeared a few times. The rearrangement joins TRBV6-2 or TRBV6-3 to TRBJ2-7, with 7 bases that match TRBD1. Germline CDR1 and CDR2: MNHEY and SVGEGT. Trimming cost V 5 bases and J 3 bases; bases outside gene matches: 10. The CDR3 length is 15 residues. The CDR3 is CASSENAAGGYEQYF. The CDR3, as DNA: TGTGCCAGCAGTGAAAATGCGGCAGGGGGCTACGAGCAGTACTTC.

Many counts were recorded for this clonotype. This chain joins TRBV5-6 and TRBJ2-7; TRBD1 might be the D (6 bases). CDR1 and CDR2 from the germline V gene are SGHDT and YYEEEE. V gave up 5 bases and J gave up 3 bases, with 12 bases separating them. The CDR3 length is 13 residues. Written as DNA, the CDR3 is TGTGCCAGCAGTTACCAGGGGATCTACGAGCAGTACTTC. This translates into CASSYQGIYEQYF.

This clonotype has only a few counts. The gene calls are TRBV20-1 and TRBJ2-1; unclear D gene. CDR3 length: 11 amino acids. Trimming shortened V by 4 bases and J by 6 bases, and 7 bases separated the two germline ends. Germline CDR1 DFQATT, CDR2 SNEGSKA (reference sequence). Here the CDR3 reads CSATRFNEQFF. The DNA of the CDR3 is TGCAGTGCTACTAGGTTCAATGAGCAGTTCTTC.

Regarding this clonotype: This may stem from a read error, because a much larger clone lies one nucleotide away. The chain combines TRBV3-1 with TRBJ1-1, with D unresolved. The CDR3 totals 14 residues. Germline values: CDR1 LGHDT, CDR2 YNNKEL (reference sequence). The V gene lost 7 bases and the J gene lost 1 base, with 13 bases spanning the gap. CDR3 sequence (DNA): TGTGCCAGCACCGAGCAAGGAGGGAACACTGAAGCTTTCTTT. Its translation: CASTEQGGNTEAFF.

The rearrangement links TRBV7-9 to TRBJ1-5; 12 bases line up with TRBD1. The CDR3 contains 16 residues. Germline values: CDR1 SEHNR, CDR2 FQNEAQ (reference sequence). With V trimmed by 2 bases and J by 6 bases, 5 bases remained unmatched. CDR3 DNA sequence: TGTGCCAGCAGCTTATGGGACAGGGGGCGAGGTCAGCCCCAGCATTTT. It is translated as CASSLWDRGRGQPQHF.

There are many counts of this clonotype. The chain uses TRBV2 and TRBJ2-1; 9 nucleotides match TRBD2. The J segment lost 5 bases and the V segment lost 1 base, leaving 3 bases of the junction unmatched. Germline loops: CDR1 SNHLY, CDR2 FYNNEI. The CDR3 length is 15 residues. CDR3: CASSEVLAGNNEQFF. The DNA for the CDR3 is TGTGCCAGCAGTGAAGTCCTAGCGGGGAACAATGAGCAGTTCTTC.

To note about this clonotype: This may be a read error, as it is one base from a much larger clone. V gene TRBV18 combines with J gene TRBJ1-4; 7 bases map to TRBD1. The CDR3 has 14 residues. Germline lookup yields CDR1 KGHSH and CDR2 LQKENI. The CDR3 sequence: CASSHGQAVEELFF. The CDR3 nucleotides read TGTGCCAGCTCACACGGACAGGCTGTTGAAGAACTGTTTTTT. Supplemented by reference TRBV18 and TRBJ1-4, the full variable domain reads NAGVMQNPRHLVRRRGQEARLRCSPMKGHSHVYWYRQLPEEGLKFMVYLQKENIIDESGMPKERFSAEFPKEGPSILRIQQVVRGDSAAYFCASSHGQAVEELFFGSGTQLSVL.

The chain joins TRBV29-1 to TRBJ2-3, with 10 bases lining up with TRBD2. V was pared by 3 bases and J by 5 bases, with 2 bases of the junction left unmatched. Germline assignment: CDR1 SQVTM and CDR2 ANQGSEA. The CDR3 runs to 13 residues. Here the CDR3 reads CSVDTSGIDTQYF. As DNA, the CDR3 is TGCAGCGTTGATACTAGCGGGATAGATACGCAGTATTTT.

This clonotype was seen many times. The chain recombines TRBV6-1 with TRBJ2-7; possible D gene TRBD1, 8 bases. CDR3 size: 13 residues. V dropped 7 bases and J dropped 4 bases, with 14 bases sitting between them. CDR1 is MNHNS and CDR2 is SASEGT in the germline V gene. In DNA, the CDR3 is TGTGCCAGCACCCTACAGGGGGGGTACGAGCAGTACTTC. Translating gives CASTLQGGYEQYF.

A remark on this clonotype: Possible read error: a much larger clone is one base away. CDR3 region: CASTHWGTYEQYF. Written as DNA, the CDR3 is TGTGCCAGCACCCACTGGGGGACCTACGAGCAGTACTTC. V gene TRBV2 combines with J gene TRBJ2-7; possibly TRBD1 or TRBD2 for D (5 bases each). The V and J ends lost 7 bases and 2 bases respectively, with 12 bases between them. This CDR3 spans 13 amino acids. CDR1 is SNHLY, CDR2 FYNNEI, per germline.